Listed below are T cell receptor beta chains from one sample, sequenced in a study of cytotoxic CD8 clonotypes in ibrutinib-treated CLL. This table comes from immunoSEQ multiplex PCR, and its TCRdb copy is limited to in-frame clones, with some not included. In the table there are over 250,000 clones, approximately 76% of which are singletons. Material: PBMCs, obtained at disease progression, from a patient treated with ibrutinib. These receptors all stem from a human donor with chronic lymphocytic leukemia. Both conserved end residues are part of each CDR3. Fields, in order: J gene, clone size, V gene, D gene, CDR3 protein, CDR3 DNA. A D gene is named only where the DNA matches it firmly. Where a row states a size, it is once, few, many or the class of an expanded clone; other rows omit it.

J gene: TRBJ1-1; clone size: -; V gene: TRBV9; D gene: -; CDR3 protein: CASSVQGRSTEAFF; CDR3 DNA: TGTGCCAGCAGCGTCCAGGGTAGGTCCACTGAAGCTTTCTTT
J gene: TRBJ1-2; clone size: -; V gene: TRBV4-1; D gene: -; CDR3 protein: CASSQDEGHYGYTF; CDR3 DNA: TGCGCCAGCAGCCAAGACGAAGGGCACTATGGCTACACCTTC
J gene: TRBJ2-4; clone size: few; V gene: TRBV6-6; D gene: TRBD2; CDR3 protein: CASSAGTTKNIQYF; CDR3 DNA: TGTGCCAGCAGTGCCGGGACTACCAAAAACATTCAGTACTTC
J gene: TRBJ1-2; clone size: -; V gene: TRBV4-1; D gene: -; CDR3 protein: CASSQVPTGTPNYGYTF; CDR3 DNA: TGCGCCAGCAGCCAAGTCCCCACAGGCACCCCTAACTATGGCTACACCTTC
J gene: TRBJ2-4; clone size: few; V gene: TRBV4-1; D gene: TRBD1; CDR3 protein: CASSPGTARAKNIQYF; CDR3 DNA: TGCGCCAGCAGCCCCGGGACAGCCAGAGCCAAAAACATTCAGTACTTC
J gene: TRBJ2-7; clone size: -; V gene: TRBV19; D gene: TRBD2; CDR3 protein: CASSVLAGGTYEQYF; CDR3 DNA: TGTGCCAGTAGTGTACTAGCGGGGGGGACCTACGAGCAGTACTTC
J gene: TRBJ1-2; clone size: -; V gene: TRBV6-1; D gene: -; CDR3 protein: CASYLGGALGYGYTF; CDR3 DNA: TGTGCCTCCTACCTGGGGGGGGCGCTTGGCTATGGCTACACCTTC
J gene: TRBJ2-1; clone size: -; V gene: TRBV29-1; D gene: -; CDR3 protein: CSVTSLAGQFF; CDR3 DNA: TGCAGCGTTACCTCCCTGGCCGGGCAGTTCTTC
J gene: TRBJ2-5; clone size: -; V gene: TRBV19; D gene: TRBD1; CDR3 protein: CASSSTGQKETQYF; CDR3 DNA: TGTGCCAGTAGTTCAACGGGACAGAAAGAGACCCAGTACTTC
J gene: TRBJ2-5; clone size: -; V gene: TRBV4-1; D gene: TRBD1; CDR3 protein: CASSQVFTGGQTQYF; CDR3 DNA: TGCGCCAGCAGCCAAGTTTTTACAGGGGGGCAGACCCAGTACTTC
J gene: TRBJ2-3; clone size: -; V gene: TRBV23-1; D gene: TRBD1; CDR3 protein: CASSQCWDSPPPDTQYF; CDR3 DNA: TGCGCCAGCAGTCAATGTTGGGACAGCCCTCCGCCAGATACGCAGTATTTT
J gene: TRBJ1-2; clone size: -; V gene: TRBV19; D gene: -; CDR3 protein: CASSEPPPGPTGYTF; CDR3 DNA: TGTGCCAGTAGTGAACCCCCCCCAGGCCCCACGGGCTACACCTTC
J gene: TRBJ2-1; clone size: -; V gene: TRBV19; D gene: -; CDR3 protein: CASSITGASYNEQFF; CDR3 DNA: TGTGCCAGTAGTATAACGGGGGCAAGCTACAATGAGCAGTTCTTC
J gene: TRBJ2-5; clone size: -; V gene: TRBV29-1; D gene: -; CDR3 protein: CSVGGQGQETQYF; CDR3 DNA: TGCAGCGTTGGGGGCCAGGGCCAAGAGACCCAGTACTTC
J gene: TRBJ1-1; clone size: -; V gene: TRBV4-1; D gene: -; CDR3 protein: CASSQGRNTEAFF; CDR3 DNA: TGCGCCAGCAGCCAAGGTAGGAACACTGAAGCTTTCTTT
J gene: TRBJ2-7; clone size: -; V gene: TRBV6-5; D gene: -; CDR3 protein: CASSWVKGTYEQYF; CDR3 DNA: TGTGCCAGCAGTTGGGTTAAGGGGACTTACGAGCAGTACTTC
J gene: TRBJ1-5; clone size: few; V gene: TRBV6-6; D gene: -; CDR3 protein: CASSSLLHQPQHF; CDR3 DNA: TGTGCCAGCAGTTCCCTACTCCATCAGCCCCAGCATTTT
J gene: TRBJ1-2; clone size: -; V gene: TRBV19; D gene: -; CDR3 protein: CASNPMGPNYGYTF; CDR3 DNA: TGTGCCAGTAATCCTATGGGTCCTAACTATGGCTACACCTTC
J gene: TRBJ2-1; clone size: -; V gene: TRBV15; D gene: -; CDR3 protein: CATRREPYNEQFF; CDR3 DNA: TGTGCCACGAGGCGGGAACCCTACAATGAGCAGTTCTTC
J gene: TRBJ2-5; clone size: few; V gene: TRBV9; D gene: TRBD2; CDR3 protein: CASSVAPSGKETQYF; CDR3 DNA: TGTGCCAGCAGCGTAGCGCCTAGCGGGAAGGAGACCCAGTACTTC
J gene: TRBJ2-3; clone size: -; V gene: TRBV9; D gene: -; CDR3 protein: CASSGGPEDTQYF; CDR3 DNA: TGTGCCAGCAGCGGCGGGCCTGAAGATACGCAGTATTTT
J gene: TRBJ2-3; clone size: -; V gene: TRBV6-5; D gene: TRBD2; CDR3 protein: CASSYSTSGSADTQYF; CDR3 DNA: TGTGCCAGCAGTTATTCGACTAGCGGGAGTGCAGATACGCAGTATTTT
J gene: TRBJ2-7; clone size: -; V gene: TRBV9; D gene: -; CDR3 protein: CASSRDGYEQYF; CDR3 DNA: TGTGCCAGCTCAAGGGACGGCTACGAGCAGTACTTC
J gene: TRBJ1-3; clone size: -; V gene: TRBV5-4; D gene: TRBD1; CDR3 protein: CASSVGQVPSGNTIYF; CDR3 DNA: TGTGCCAGCAGCGTCGGACAGGTCCCCTCTGGAAACACCATATATTTT
J gene: TRBJ2-2; clone size: -; V gene: TRBV11-3; D gene: -; CDR3 protein: CASSLEEWSGELFF; CDR3 DNA: TGTGCCAGCAGCTTAGAAGAGTGGTCCGGGGAGCTGTTTTTT
J gene: TRBJ2-2; clone size: few; V gene: TRBV2; D gene: -; CDR3 protein: CASSDMTVNTGELFF; CDR3 DNA: TGTGCCAGCAGTGATATGACGGTCAACACCGGGGAGCTGTTTTTT
J gene: TRBJ2-1; clone size: -; V gene: TRBV15; D gene: TRBD2; CDR3 protein: CATSSSPTSGPEQFF; CDR3 DNA: TGTGCCACCAGCAGCTCACCGACTAGCGGCCCTGAGCAGTTCTTC
J gene: TRBJ2-1; clone size: -; V gene: TRBV7-9; D gene: -; CDR3 protein: CASRLTRNNEQFF; CDR3 DNA: TGTGCCAGCAGATTAACTAGAAACAATGAGCAGTTCTTC
J gene: TRBJ1-4; clone size: -; V gene: TRBV7-2; D gene: -; CDR3 protein: CASSLSGRPDEKLFF; CDR3 DNA: TGTGCCAGCAGCTTATCAGGACGGCCGGATGAAAAACTGTTTTTT
J gene: TRBJ2-4; clone size: -; V gene: TRBV5-1; D gene: -; CDR3 protein: CASSLGFGIAKNIQYF; CDR3 DNA: TGCGCCAGCAGCTTGGGGTTTGGGATTGCCAAAAACATTCAGTACTTC